The rows below give T cell receptor beta chains drawn from one sample of a study of graft-versus-host responses after intestinal transplantation. The method was immunoSEQ multiplex PCR; TCRdb's version includes in-frame clones alone and lacks a portion of them. The sample holds under 150,000 clones; roughly 92% are singletons and the top ten take around 0.15%. These receptors' targets are unknown. This sample comprised unstimulated CD4+ T cells sorted from spleen or lymph node cells, obtained before intestinal transplant. The source is a human donor who received an intestinal transplant. CDR3s leave out the opening cysteine and the closing phenylalanine or tryptophan. Size tells how often a clone was seen (once, few, many) or the class of an expanded clone, and some rows leave it out.

CDR3 length	V gene	clone size	J gene	CDR3 protein
13	TRBV5-1	.	TRBJ2-1	ASSFQGGLGDEQF
14	TRBV4-2	.	TRBJ1-3	ASSPGQGLSGNTIY
12	TRBV11-2	.	TRBJ2-5	ASSLNSWGETQY
13	TRBV4-2	.	TRBJ2-7	ASSQTGQGAYEQY
13	TRBV27	.	TRBJ2-2	ASSLSGGFTGELF
12	TRBV5-1	.	TRBJ1-1	ASSLDIGDTEAF
16	TRBV28	.	TRBJ2-4	ASSLSSLAVLAKNIQY
11	TRBV7-9	.	TRBJ2-5	ASSSRDQETQY
13	TRBV5-4	.	TRBJ2-3	ASSSLALSTDTQY
13	TRBV6-6	.	TRBJ2-3	ASSYLPYVSDTQY
10	TRBV4-1	.	TRBJ1-2	ASSGWTDGYT
10	TRBV12-5	few	TRBJ2-7	ASGSTGDEQY
12	TRBV25-1	.	TRBJ1-2	ASSDGQINYGYT
15	TRBV5-1	.	TRBJ2-4	ASSLAFGGGSGNIQY
13	TRBV18	.	TRBJ1-5	ASSPQGAGNQPQH
12	TRBV7-2	.	TRBJ1-2	ASSKGGTEYGYT
13	TRBV6-1	.	TRBJ2-7	ASRDSGTVSYEQY
11	TRBV27	.	TRBJ2-6	ASRFSGANVLT
13	TRBV11-3	.	TRBJ2-7	ASSRTDIKTYEQY
13	TRBV28	.	TRBJ2-3	ASSLTSGGPDTQY
13	TRBV2	.	TRBJ2-7	ASGATGTEPLQQY
13	TRBV9	.	TRBJ2-2	ASSESQGATGELF
13	TRBV5-1	.	TRBJ2-3	ASSFQRGSTDTQY
9	TRBV6-6	.	TRBJ2-7	ATGTLVEQY
13	TRBV7-9	.	TRBJ1-4	ASSPEDRGLGKLF
7	TRBV28	.	TRBJ1-1	ATGGAAF
12	TRBV2	.	TRBJ2-2	ASSDRGNFGELF
12	TRBV5-1	once	TRBJ1-4	ASSLAASQEKLF
14	TRBV9	once	TRBJ2-3	ASNEGAVGDTDTQY
13	TRBV5-1	.	TRBJ1-4	ASSLGGNTNEKLF
11	TRBV2	.	TRBJ1-4	AGGGQPNEKLF
11	TRBV7-3	.	TRBJ2-7	ASSPSGGAEQY
11	TRBV30	.	TRBJ1-5	AWSDGGDQPQH
14	TRBV5-8	.	TRBJ1-5	ASSLHMARGNQPQH
14	TRBV21-1	.	TRBJ1-5	ASSGDREPCNQPQH
13	TRBV6-5	.	TRBJ2-3	ASRTSGAITDTQY
11	TRBV5-4	.	TRBJ1-1	ASSLDSNTEAF
14	TRBV6-9	.	TRBJ2-6	ASSHRRQSRANVLT
12	TRBV9	.	TRBJ2-3	ASSVDWGEGTQY
11	TRBV10-3	.	TRBJ1-2	AISEPGRDGYT